These T cell receptor beta chains were read from a single sample in a study of CD8 T cells in ankylosing spondylitis. TCRdb analysed the 5' RACE reads with MiXCR anew, one entry per CDR3 protein. The sample includes about 160,000 distinct CDR3 sequences, under 55% of them seen just once. Material: synovial fluid, either unsorted or a sorted T cell fraction (not recorded which). These receptors originate from a male donor with ankylosing spondylitis. The CDR3 runs from the conserved cysteine through the conserved F or W. Each record gives: clone size, V gene, J gene, D gene, CDR3 DNA, CDR3 protein. D genes are given only for firm matches. Clone sizes are given selectively: once, few, many, or a class where the clone is expanded.

clone_size: many
v_call: TRBV7-8
j_call: TRBJ2-1
d_call: .
cdr3_nt: TGTGCCAGCAGCTTTGACATAATGAATGAGCAGTTCTTC
cdr3_aa: CASSFDIMNEQFF

clone_size: many
v_call: TRBV4-1
j_call: TRBJ2-1
d_call: .
cdr3_nt: TGCGCCAGCAGCCAAGACGGGGTAAAGACGTTCTTC
cdr3_aa: CASSQDGVKTFF

clone_size: .
v_call: TRBV9
j_call: TRBJ1-1
d_call: .
cdr3_nt: TGTGCCAGCAGCGTAATGGGGGCTCAAAGGAACACTGAAGCTTTCTTT
cdr3_aa: CASSVMGAQRNTEAFF

clone_size: few
v_call: TRBV15
j_call: TRBJ2-1
d_call: TRBD2
cdr3_nt: TGTGCCACCAGCAAACTAGCGGGAGAAGGCAATGAGCAGTTCTTC
cdr3_aa: CATSKLAGEGNEQFF

clone_size: .
v_call: TRBV29-1
j_call: TRBJ2-2
d_call: TRBD2
cdr3_nt: TGCAGCGTTGAAGATCGTAGCGGGAGTTACACCGGGGAGCTGTTTTTT
cdr3_aa: CSVEDRSGSYTGELFF

clone_size: .
v_call: TRBV20-1
j_call: TRBJ2-4
d_call: .
cdr3_nt: TGCAGTGCTGACTTAGCCAAAAACATTCAGTACTTC
cdr3_aa: CSADLAKNIQYF

clone_size: .
v_call: TRBV7-6
j_call: TRBJ2-5
d_call: .
cdr3_nt: TGTGCCAGCAGCTTAGAAGGGACGGTGGAGACCCAGTACTTC
cdr3_aa: CASSLEGTVETQYF

clone_size: few
v_call: TRBV7-8
j_call: TRBJ2-1
d_call: TRBD2
cdr3_nt: TGTGCCAGCAGCTCCGTGAGACTAGCGGGAGTTGATGAGCAGTTCTTC
cdr3_aa: CASSSVRLAGVDEQFF

clone_size: .
v_call: TRBV11-2
j_call: TRBJ1-2
d_call: .
cdr3_nt: TGTGCCAGCAGCCCCTTGGGGGGAATCTATGGCTACACCTTC
cdr3_aa: CASSPLGGIYGYTF

clone_size: few
v_call: TRBV27
j_call: TRBJ2-5
d_call: .
cdr3_nt: TGTGCCAGCAGGGGGAAGACCCAGTACTTC
cdr3_aa: CASRGKTQYF

clone_size: .
v_call: TRBV7-7
j_call: TRBJ2-1
d_call: .
cdr3_nt: TGTGCTAGCAGCTTAGTGGTGGGACTCGATGAGCAGTTCTTC
cdr3_aa: CASSLVVGLDEQFF

clone_size: few
v_call: TRBV4-1
j_call: TRBJ2-2
d_call: .
cdr3_nt: TGCGCCAGCAAAGGAGAGGGATCTTCGAACACCGGGGAGCTGTTTTTT
cdr3_aa: CASKGEGSSNTGELFF

clone_size: .
v_call: TRBV15
j_call: TRBJ2-3
d_call: TRBD1
cdr3_nt: TGTGCCACCAGCAGCGACAGGGAGACAGATACGCAGTATTTT
cdr3_aa: CATSSDRETDTQYF

clone_size: few
v_call: TRBV4-2
j_call: TRBJ2-7
d_call: .
cdr3_nt: TGTGCCAGCAGCCAAGTTCCGGAGGCCCCCTACGAGCAGTACTTC
cdr3_aa: CASSQVPEAPYEQYF

clone_size: .
v_call: TRBV7-3
j_call: TRBJ2-7
d_call: .
cdr3_nt: TGTGCCAGCAGCTTAAGGGGAGGAGGCTACGAGCAGTACTTC
cdr3_aa: CASSLRGGGYEQYF

clone_size: .
v_call: TRBV5-1
j_call: TRBJ1-3
d_call: TRBD1
cdr3_nt: TGCGCCAGCAGCTTGGTCGAGGACAGGGGTCACCGCTCTGGAAACACCATATATTTT
cdr3_aa: CASSLVEDRGHRSGNTIYF

clone_size: .
v_call: TRBV11-2
j_call: TRBJ2-2
d_call: TRBD1
cdr3_nt: TGTGCCAGCAGCTTCTGGTTACAGGGGGCCCCCGGGGAGCTGTTTTTT
cdr3_aa: CASSFWLQGAPGELFF

clone_size: .
v_call: TRBV10-3
j_call: TRBJ1-2
d_call: .
cdr3_nt: TGTGCCATCAGTGAACGGGCCTCAAGGGGCTCGAACTATGGCTACACCTTC
cdr3_aa: CAISERASRGSNYGYTF

clone_size: .
v_call: TRBV28
j_call: TRBJ1-1
d_call: TRBD1
cdr3_nt: TGTGCCAGCAGTTTAGACAGGGGCCATATGGAAGCTTTCTTT
cdr3_aa: CASSLDRGHMEAFF

clone_size: few
v_call: TRBV7-9
j_call: TRBJ1-2
d_call: .
cdr3_nt: TGTGCCAGCAGCTTACTCAGTACGGGCTATGGCTACACCTTC
cdr3_aa: CASSLLSTGYGYTF

clone_size: few
v_call: TRBV29-1
j_call: TRBJ2-5
d_call: TRBD2
cdr3_nt: TGCAGCGTTGACGGGTCCTTGGCGGGAGAAGAGACCCAGTACTTC
cdr3_aa: CSVDGSLAGEETQYF

clone_size: .
v_call: TRBV12-3/TRBV12-4
j_call: TRBJ1-2
d_call: .
cdr3_nt: TGTGCCAGCAGTTTAGGGGGGACATGCTCGGTATGTGGCTACACCTTC
cdr3_aa: CASSLGGTCSVCGYTF

clone_size: .
v_call: TRBV18
j_call: TRBJ2-7
d_call: TRBD1
cdr3_nt: TGTGCCAGCTCACCACGTGACAGGGTCTCCTACGAGCAGTACTTC
cdr3_aa: CASSPRDRVSYEQYF

clone_size: .
v_call: TRBV10-3
j_call: TRBJ2-1
d_call: TRBD2
cdr3_nt: TGTGCCATCAGTGCACTAGCGGGGGTTTTCGATGAGCAGTTCTTC
cdr3_aa: CAISALAGVFDEQFF

clone_size: many
v_call: TRBV7-9
j_call: TRBJ2-1
d_call: .
cdr3_nt: TGTGCCAGCAGCTTATGGCAAGGTCCCCAGTTCTTC
cdr3_aa: CASSLWQGPQFF

clone_size: once
v_call: TRBV4-1
j_call: TRBJ2-2
d_call: .
cdr3_nt: TGCGCCAGCAGCCCGGACTGGGGGAGGTGGATCGGGGAGCTGTTTTTT
cdr3_aa: CASSPDWGRWIGELFF

clone_size: many
v_call: TRBV20-1
j_call: TRBJ1-5
d_call: .
cdr3_nt: TGCAGTGCTAGAGGGCTGTCTGGGGGGCCCAGCAATCAGCCCCAGCATTTT
cdr3_aa: CSARGLSGGPSNQPQHF

clone_size: few
v_call: TRBV6-5
j_call: TRBJ2-1
d_call: .
cdr3_nt: TGTGCCAGCAGTTACTCGCCCGACGGGGTAGGTGAGCAGTTCTTC
cdr3_aa: CASSYSPDGVGEQFF

clone_size: .
v_call: TRBV6-1
j_call: TRBJ2-7
d_call: TRBD1
cdr3_nt: TGTGCCAGCCATGGACAGGGGGGCTCCTACGAGCAGTACTTC
cdr3_aa: CASHGQGGSYEQYF

clone_size: many
v_call: TRBV7-8
j_call: TRBJ2-2
d_call: TRBD2
cdr3_nt: TGTGCCAGCAGCTTACGGGGGGGTACCACCGGGGAGCTGTTTTTT
cdr3_aa: CASSLRGGTTGELFF

clone_size: few
v_call: TRBV6-5
j_call: TRBJ1-2
d_call: .
cdr3_nt: TGTGCCAGCAGTTACGGCCCCCCCCTGAACTATGGCTACACCTTC
cdr3_aa: CASSYGPPLNYGYTF

clone_size: few
v_call: TRBV3-1
j_call: TRBJ2-1
d_call: .
cdr3_nt: TGTGCCAGCAGCCAAACCCCCCAGCTAGTTTTGGGATACAATGAGCAGTTCTTC
cdr3_aa: CASSQTPQLVLGYNEQFF

clone_size: .
v_call: TRBV12-3/TRBV12-4
j_call: TRBJ2-1
d_call: TRBD2
cdr3_nt: TGTGCCAGCAGTTTAACGCCCGGGACTAGCGGCAATGAGCAGTTCTTC
cdr3_aa: CASSLTPGTSGNEQFF

clone_size: .
v_call: TRBV15
j_call: TRBJ1-4
d_call: .
cdr3_nt: TGTGCCACCAGCAGAGATCCGGTGCCTAATGAAAAACTGTTTTTT
cdr3_aa: CATSRDPVPNEKLFF

clone_size: .
v_call: TRBV4-3
j_call: TRBJ2-7
d_call: .
cdr3_nt: .
cdr3_aa: CASSQEWGGGSYERYF

clone_size: few
v_call: TRBV7-2
j_call: TRBJ2-3
d_call: TRBD2
cdr3_nt: TGTGCCAGCAGCTTAACGGGGGGGGATACGCAGTATTTT
cdr3_aa: CASSLTGGDTQYF

clone_size: few
v_call: TRBV4-1
j_call: TRBJ2-3
d_call: .
cdr3_nt: TGCGCCAGCAGCCAAGGAGAGGGCCGATATACGCAGTATTTT
cdr3_aa: CASSQGEGRYTQYF

clone_size: many
v_call: TRBV12-3/TRBV12-4
j_call: TRBJ2-5
d_call: .
cdr3_nt: TGTGCCAGCAGTCCCGGGGAGACCCAGTACTTC
cdr3_aa: CASSPGETQYF

clone_size: .
v_call: TRBV4-1
j_call: TRBJ1-6
d_call: .
cdr3_nt: TGCGCCAGCAGCCGTTGGGGAAATTCACCCCTCCACTTT
cdr3_aa: CASSRWGNSPLHF

clone_size: few
v_call: TRBV27
j_call: TRBJ2-1
d_call: TRBD1
cdr3_nt: TGTGCCAGCAGTTTATCCCTTGGACAGGCGGCTAATGAGCAGTTCTTC
cdr3_aa: CASSLSLGQAANEQFF

clone_size: few
v_call: TRBV4-3
j_call: TRBJ2-6
d_call: .
cdr3_nt: TGCGCCAGCAGCCAAGAGTTCGAATCTGGGGCCAACGTCCTGACTTTC
cdr3_aa: CASSQEFESGANVLTF

clone_size: .
v_call: TRBV12-3/TRBV12-4
j_call: TRBJ2-2
d_call: TRBD2
cdr3_nt: TGTGCCAGCAGTTTTTGGCTAGCGGGAAGGACCGGGGAGCTGTTTTTT
cdr3_aa: CASSFWLAGRTGELFF

clone_size: once
v_call: TRBV7-9
j_call: TRBJ2-1
d_call: TRBD2
cdr3_nt: TGTGCCAGCAGGGATCGACTAGCGGGAACGTACAATGAGCAGTTCTTC
cdr3_aa: CASRDRLAGTYNEQFF

clone_size: .
v_call: TRBV5-5
j_call: TRBJ1-5
d_call: TRBD1
cdr3_nt: TGTGACAGCAGCCTCCGGGACAGTGCCTGGGGTCATCAGCCCCAGCATTTT
cdr3_aa: CDSSLRDSAWGHQPQHF

clone_size: few
v_call: TRBV6-2/TRBV6-3
j_call: TRBJ1-1
d_call: .
cdr3_nt: TGTGCCAGCAGCTACGGTGGTTTTGAAGCTTTCTTT
cdr3_aa: CASSYGGFEAFF

clone_size: .
v_call: TRBV24-1
j_call: TRBJ2-1
d_call: .
cdr3_nt: TGTGCCACCAGTGATTGGGGGAGGGCCAGTAGGGGGGAGCAGTTCTTC
cdr3_aa: CATSDWGRASRGEQFF

clone_size: .
v_call: TRBV2
j_call: TRBJ1-2
d_call: .
cdr3_nt: TGTGCCAGTACAGAATTTTATGGCTACACCTTC
cdr3_aa: CASTEFYGYTF